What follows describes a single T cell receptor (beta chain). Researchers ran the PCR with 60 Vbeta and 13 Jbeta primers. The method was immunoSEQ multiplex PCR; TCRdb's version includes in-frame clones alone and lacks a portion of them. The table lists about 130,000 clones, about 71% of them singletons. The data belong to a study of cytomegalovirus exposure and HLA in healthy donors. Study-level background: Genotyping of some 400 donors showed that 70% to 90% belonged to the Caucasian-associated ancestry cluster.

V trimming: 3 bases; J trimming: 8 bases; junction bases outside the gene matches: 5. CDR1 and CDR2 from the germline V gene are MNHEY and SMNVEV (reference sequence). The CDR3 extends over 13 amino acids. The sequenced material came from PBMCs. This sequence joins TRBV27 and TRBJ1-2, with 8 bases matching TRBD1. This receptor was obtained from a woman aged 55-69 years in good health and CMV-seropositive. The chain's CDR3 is CASSLTGARGYTF. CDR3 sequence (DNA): TGTGCCAGCAGTTTGACAGGGGCGCGAGGCTACACCTTC.